The next 32 T cell receptor beta chains were all read from a single sample in a study of cytomegalovirus exposure and HLA in healthy donors (dated by TCRdb to between 2016 and 2019). Library preparation was by the immunoSEQ multiplex PCR assay. The multiplex PCR relied on a mix of 60 forward primers for TCR Vbeta segments and 13 reverse primers for TCR Jbeta segments. TCRdb provides this immuneACCESS table in a form limited to in-frame rearrangements. Some clones are lacking; in checked studies, under half of them reflect an unresolved V gene, and why the rest are absent is not known. For this sample the table gives 170,000 or so clones, of which roughly 78% were detected only once. The top ten hold about 13% of the sample. The specimen was PBMCs. The receptors stem from a woman aged 50 to 60 in good health and CMV-seropositive.

V usage is TRBV19 and J usage is TRBJ2-2; D might be TRBD2 (6 bases). The CDR3 length is 14 residues. CDR1 LNHDA and CDR2 SQIVND come from the germline V gene (reference sequence). The germline V and J ends were trimmed by 6 bases and 4 bases, with 12 bases remaining between them. CDR3 coding DNA: TGTGCCAGTAGATCTCCCGGGGGCACCGGGGAGCTGTTTTTT. As protein: CASRSPGGTGELFF.

The V call is TRBV19, the J call TRBJ2-7, with a weak D call TRBD2 (5 bases). The germline V and J ends were trimmed by 5 bases and 7 bases, with 15 bases remaining between them. The germline V gene has CDR1 LNHDA and CDR2 SQIVND (reference sequence). This CDR3 is 13 amino acids long. The CDR3 reads CASSPDLFGEQYF. The CDR3 bases are TGTGCCAGTAGTCCGGACTTATTCGGAGAGCAGTACTTC. Full variable domain (rest looked up from reference TRBV19 and TRBJ2-7): DGGITQSPKYLFRKEGQNVTLSCEQNLNHDAMYWYRQDPGQGLRLIYYSQIVNDFQKGDIAEGYSVSREKKESFPLTVTSAQKNPTAFYLCASSPDLFGEQYFGPGTRLTVT.

The genes are TRBV5-1 and TRBJ1-2; 8 bases are shared with TRBD1. The CDR3 extends over 17 amino acids. Per the germline V gene, CDR1 is SGHRS and CDR2 is YFSETQ. The junction had 12 bases not matched to a gene; V was cut back by 4 bases and J by 1 base. The CDR3 nucleotides read TGCGCCAGCAGCCCTTTGTCGGGACAGGTTTTTAACTATGGCTACACCTTC. This encodes CASSPLSGQVFNYGYTF.

The genes are TRBV5-4 and TRBJ1-4; TRBD1 agrees at 10 bases. Germline values: CDR1 SGHNT, CDR2 YYREEE (reference sequence). The V gene end was trimmed by 1 base and the J gene end by 7 bases; junction bases not matched to a gene: 4. The CDR3 covers 15 residues. CDR3 loop: CASSLPGQGFEKLFF. The CDR3 DNA reads TGTGCCAGCAGCTTGCCGGGACAGGGGTTTGAAAAACTGTTTTTT.

The rearrangement uses TRBV7-8 and TRBJ2-7; perhaps TRBD1 as D (5 bases). Trimming left V 6 bases short and J 0 bases short, with 9 bases between. The CDR3 sequence is 13 residues long. Germline values: CDR1 SGHVS, CDR2 FQNEAQ. In nucleotides, the CDR3 is TGTGCCAGCAGGGACACCGTCTCCTACGAGCAGTACTTC. Protein product: CASRDTVSYEQYF.

The rearrangement joins TRBV6-1 to TRBJ2-7; D is possibly TRBD2 (6 bases). The CDR3 length is 12 residues. V lost 11 bases to trimming and J lost 3 bases, with 14 bases between them. Germline loops: CDR1 MNHNS, CDR2 SASEGT. This CDR3 is CALEGLDYEQYF. In DNA, the CDR3 is TGTGCCCTGGAGGGGTTAGACTACGAGCAGTACTTC.

This chain joins TRBV9 and TRBJ1-1, with D perhaps matching TRBD1 (5 bases). Trimming left V 4 bases short and J 4 bases short, with 8 bases between. Germline V gene data show CDR1 as SGDLS and CDR2 as YYNGEE. CDR3 length: 12 residues. CDR3 protein: CASSSGGTEAFF. CDR3 in DNA: TGTGCCAGCAGCTCGGGGGGCACTGAAGCTTTCTTT.

This clone has only a few counts. The chain is built from TRBV29-1 and TRBJ2-3; 7 bases align to TRBD2. Germline V gene sequence: CDR1 SQVTM, CDR2 ANQGSEA. The ends lost 4 bases at V and 6 bases at J; junction bases unmatched: 4. The CDR3 consists of 12 residues. The CDR3 DNA follows: TGCAGCGTTGGGGGGGGAGGGGATACGCAGTATTTT. This translates into CSVGGGGDTQYF.

The gene calls are TRBV7-9 and TRBJ2-2, with unresolved D. Per germline, CDR1 SEHNR and CDR2 FQNEAQ (reference sequence). Trimming shortened V by 8 bases and J by 3 bases, and 4 bases separated the two germline ends. This CDR3 is 11 amino acids long. The CDR3, as DNA: TGTGCCAGCGAGGACACCGGGGAGCTGTTTTTT. It yields the protein CASEDTGELFF.

The chain has TRBV5-1 and TRBJ2-1, with D uncertain. Germline values: CDR1 SGHRS, CDR2 YFSETQ. With 0 bases removed from V and 3 bases from J, the gap between germline ends came to 10 bases. CDR3 length equals 15 residues. The chain's CDR3 is CASSLGQPGYNEQFF. The CDR3, as DNA: TGCGCCAGCAGCTTGGGGCAGCCGGGCTACAATGAGCAGTTCTTC. The complete variable domain, with remaining parts taken from reference TRBV5-1 and TRBJ2-1, reads KAGVTQTPRYLIKTRGQQVTLSCSPISGHRSVSWYQQTPGQGLQFLFEYFSETQRNKGNFPGRFSGRQFSNSRSEMNVSTLELGDSALYLCASSLGQPGYNEQFFGPGTRLTVL.

This rearrangement joins TRBV5-4 to TRBJ1-4, with D tentatively TRBD1 (5 bases). There are 14 residues in the CDR3. Deletions cut 1 base from V and 8 bases from J, with 12 bases between. Germline V gene data show CDR1 as SGHNT and CDR2 as YYREEE (reference sequence). In DNA form, the CDR3 reads TGTGCCAGCAGCTTGAGACAGTCTGGGGAAAAACTGTTTTTT. This encodes CASSLRQSGEKLFF.

The rearrangement uses TRBV9 and TRBJ1-1; D perhaps matches TRBD1 (5 bases). The CDR3 is made up of 14 amino acids. Germline CDR1 reads SGDLS; CDR2 reads YYNGEE. The V end was cut by 5 bases, the J end by 0 bases, with 11 bases between. The CDR3 protein is CASRPAGLNTEAFF. The CDR3 nucleotides read TGTGCCAGCAGACCCGCAGGGTTGAACACTGAAGCTTTCTTT.

This chain links TRBV7-8 with TRBJ2-2, with 7 bases that match TRBD2. This CDR3 region has 16 residues. After removal of 3 bases from V and 4 bases from J, the junction contained 8 bases not matched to a gene. From germline, CDR1 is SGHVS and CDR2 FQNEAQ. CDR3 in DNA: TGTGCCAGCAGCTTCTCCACGGAGCGGGGCACCGGGGAGCTGTTTTTT. Translated, it gives CASSFSTERGTGELFF. Full variable domain (outside the CDR3, taken from reference TRBV7-8 and TRBJ2-2): GAGVSQSPRYKVAKRGQDVALRCDPISGHVSLFWYQQALGQGPEFLTYFQNEAQLDKSGLPSDRFFAERPEGSVSTLKIQRTQQEDSAVYLCASSFSTERGTGELFFGEGSRLTVL.

This chain joins TRBV21-1 and TRBJ2-7; the table's D call, TRBD2, was not checked against the DNA. TRBV21-1 is a pseudogene. The length of the CDR3 is 16 residues. The CDR3: CASSFHSGTRTFEQYF. The CDR3 DNA reads as TGTGCCAGCAGCTTTCACTCCGGGACTAGGACATTCGAGCAGTACTTC.

The chain is built from TRBV5-8 and TRBJ2-7, with 7 bases identical to TRBD2. This CDR3 is 14 amino acids long. Germline lookup yields CDR1 SGHTS and CDR2 YDEGEE. V was pared by 1 base and J by 6 bases, with 7 bases of the junction left unmatched. CDR3 nucleotides: TGTGCCAGCAGCTTGACCCGGTGGGAGGGCGAGCAGTACTTC. Translated: CASSLTRWEGEQYF.

V and J are TRBV7-9 and TRBJ2-4; the D gene is possibly TRBD1 (5 bases). The CDR3 has 16 amino acids. The V and J ends lost 2 bases and 5 bases respectively, with 16 bases between them. The germline V gene encodes CDR1 SEHNR and CDR2 FQNEAQ (reference sequence). In nucleotides, the CDR3 is TGTGCCAGCAGCTTAATGCAGGGAAATTGGGAAAACATTCAGTACTTC. Translated, it gives CASSLMQGNWENIQYF.

J is TRBJ1-1 and V is TRBV9; a weak D match, TRBD1 (6 bases). The CDR3 loop spans 12 amino acids. Germline V gene data show CDR1 as SGDLS and CDR2 as YYNGEE. The germline V and J ends were trimmed by 7 bases and 1 base, with 8 bases remaining between them. The CDR3 region has the DNA TGTGCCAGCGGACAGCAGAACACTGAAGCTTTCTTT. Residues: CASGQQNTEAFF. Full variable domain (rest looked up from reference TRBV9 and TRBJ1-1): DSGVTQTPKHLITATGQRVTLRCSPRSGDLSVYWYQQSLDQGLQFLIQYYNGEERAKGNILERFSAQQFPDLHSELNLSSLELGDSALYFCASGQQNTEAFFGQGTRLTVV.

V is TRBV2 and J is TRBJ2-7, with 9 bases identical to TRBD1. With 8 bases clipped from V and 3 bases from J, the junction kept 2 bases outside the gene matches. From germline, CDR1 is SNHLY and CDR2 FYNNEI. The CDR3 totals 12 residues. The CDR3 region is CASRQGVYEQYF. The CDR3 DNA is TGTGCCAGCCGACAGGGGGTCTACGAGCAGTACTTC.

The CDR3 DNA follows: TGTGCCAGTAGTATAGCGTCACACTACTACGAGCAGTACTTC. Translation gives CASSIASHYYEQYF. The chain carries TRBV19 and TRBJ2-7; unclear D gene. The V end lost 1 base, the J end lost 3 bases, and 10 bases lay between the germline ends. The CDR3 is made up of 14 amino acids. CDR1 and CDR2 (germline): LNHDA, SQIVND (reference sequence).

The chain joins TRBV5-1 to TRBJ1-1; possibly TRBD1 for D (5 bases). The CDR3 runs to 15 residues. V was clipped by 3 bases and J by 0 bases, with 12 bases between them. In germline, CDR1 is SGHRS, CDR2 YFSETQ. The CDR3 DNA is TGCGCCAGCAGCTCGGGACTGCCTATGAACACTGAAGCTTTCTTT. Amino acids: CASSSGLPMNTEAFF.

In this sample, this clone turned up a few times. This rearrangement joins TRBV9 to TRBJ2-2, with 7 bases lining up with TRBD2. This CDR3 is 16 amino acids long. Germline CDR1 and CDR2: SGDLS and YYNGEE. The V gene end was trimmed by 0 bases and the J gene end by 3 bases; junction bases not matched to a gene: 5. CDR3 loop: CASSVEDSGYTGELFF. CDR3 coding DNA: TGTGCCAGCAGCGTAGAGGATAGCGGGTACACCGGGGAGCTGTTTTTT. Full variable domain (missing parts from reference TRBV9 and TRBJ2-2): DSGVTQTPKHLITATGQRVTLRCSPRSGDLSVYWYQQSLDQGLQFLIQYYNGEERAKGNILERFSAQQFPDLHSELNLSSLELGDSALYFCASSVEDSGYTGELFFGEGSRLTVL.

The chain has TRBV28 and TRBJ1-1, with D perhaps TRBD1 (6 bases). V was trimmed by 8 bases and J by 2 bases, leaving 15 bases between them. The CDR3 is 14 amino acids. Germline V gives CDR1 MDHEN, CDR2 SYDVKM. In DNA, the CDR3 is TGTGCCAGCGTGGATCAGGGGTACAACACTGAAGCTTTCTTT. Translating gives CASVDQGYNTEAFF.

This chain connects TRBV6-1 to TRBJ2-5, with TRBD1 as a possible D gene (6 bases). This CDR3 has 14 amino acids. V was pared by 3 bases and J by 4 bases, with 12 bases between. The V gene's germline CDR1 is MNHNS and CDR2 SASEGT. CDR3 in amino acids: CASSEGRGRETQYF. In nucleotides, the CDR3 is TGTGCCAGCAGTGAGGGCAGGGGCCGAGAGACCCAGTACTTC.

The genes are TRBV7-9 and TRBJ1-6, with no clear D. Germline V gene lookup returns CDR1 SEHNR and CDR2 FQNEAQ (reference sequence). The V end lost 2 bases, the J end lost 3 bases, and 14 bases lay between the germline ends. The CDR3 is made up of 17 amino acids. The CDR3 here is CASSLNGRGIYNSPLHF. The CDR3 region has the DNA TGTGCCAGCAGCTTAAATGGTCGCGGGATCTATAATTCACCCCTCCACTTT.

This chain connects TRBV13 to TRBJ2-4; weak D call: TRBD2 (5 bases). The CDR3 has 16 amino acids. Germline loops: CDR1 PRHDT, CDR2 FYEKMQ (reference sequence). V was cut by 4 bases and J by 1 base, with 14 bases left in between. The CDR3 protein is CASSSRDDSAKNIQYF. CDR3 in DNA: TGTGCCAGCAGCTCCCGGGATGATTCGGCCAAAAACATTCAGTACTTC.

The chain joins TRBV2 to TRBJ1-2; 9 bases are a match to TRBD1. The CDR3 runs 14 residues. CDR1 is SNHLY and CDR2 is FYNNEI in the germline V gene. Germline trimming cut 7 bases from V and 4 bases from J; bases unmatched to any gene: 7. The CDR3, as DNA: TGTGCCAGCAAGCCCGGGACAGGGCCCTATGGCTACACCTTC. Translation: CASKPGTGPYGYTF.

The rearrangement links TRBV18 to TRBJ1-2; 8 bases map to TRBD1. This CDR3 has 14 amino acids. Germline V lookup: CDR1 KGHSH, CDR2 LQKENI. V was clipped by 3 bases and J by 6 bases; unmatched bases: 6. In nucleotides, the CDR3 is TGTGCCAGCTCACCGGACACAGGGGGGCATGGCTACACCTTC. It codes for CASSPDTGGHGYTF.

The chain employs TRBV7-9 and TRBJ1-3; TRBD1 matches 11 bases. The CDR3 is 14 residues long. The germline CDR1 and CDR2 sequences are SEHNR and FQNEAQ (reference sequence). V lost 4 bases to trimming and J lost 10 bases; unmatched junction nucleotides: 6. CDR3 nucleotide sequence: TGTGCCAGCAGCTATTCCGGGACAGGGGGGACCATATATTTT. Translation gives CASSYSGTGGTIYF.

The chain recombines TRBV7-9 with TRBJ2-3, with 11 bases identical to TRBD2. The CDR3 is 15 amino acids. Germline lookup yields CDR1 SEHNR and CDR2 FQNEAQ (reference sequence). The ends lost 4 bases at V and 6 bases at J; junction bases unmatched: 6. CDR3 coding DNA: TGTGCCAGCAGCTCGGGACTAGCGGTGTTTGATACGCAGTATTTT. It encodes CASSSGLAVFDTQYF.

This rearrangement joins TRBV12-5 to TRBJ2-7; D remains ambiguous. The germline CDR1 and CDR2 sequences are LGHNT and FRNRAP. Trimming took off 2 bases at V and 5 bases at J, with 7 bases between the two ends. The CDR3 totals 12 residues. CDR3 sequence reads: CASGLKLDEQYF. In DNA, the CDR3 is TGTGCTAGTGGTTTGAAGCTTGACGAGCAGTACTTC.

This clone was seen just once. The chain links TRBV28 to TRBJ2-7, with TRBD2 matching 8 bases. Per germline, CDR1 MDHEN and CDR2 SYDVKM. Unmatched junction bases numbered 10, after V lost 6 bases and J lost 0 bases. The CDR3 spans 16 residues. In DNA, the CDR3 is TGTGCCAGCAGGGGCGAAGCGGGGGAAAGCTCCTACGAGCAGTACTTC. Translated, it gives CASRGEAGESSYEQYF.

The chain couples TRBV5-8 to TRBJ1-1, with 7 bases matching TRBD1. V was pared by 0 bases and J by 7 bases, with 3 bases of the junction left unmatched. The CDR3 has 13 amino acids. Germline CDR1 reads SGHTS; CDR2 reads YDEGEE. CDR3 in amino acids: CASSLEGAVEAFF. The CDR3 nucleotides read TGTGCCAGCAGCTTGGAGGGGGCGGTTGAAGCTTTCTTT.